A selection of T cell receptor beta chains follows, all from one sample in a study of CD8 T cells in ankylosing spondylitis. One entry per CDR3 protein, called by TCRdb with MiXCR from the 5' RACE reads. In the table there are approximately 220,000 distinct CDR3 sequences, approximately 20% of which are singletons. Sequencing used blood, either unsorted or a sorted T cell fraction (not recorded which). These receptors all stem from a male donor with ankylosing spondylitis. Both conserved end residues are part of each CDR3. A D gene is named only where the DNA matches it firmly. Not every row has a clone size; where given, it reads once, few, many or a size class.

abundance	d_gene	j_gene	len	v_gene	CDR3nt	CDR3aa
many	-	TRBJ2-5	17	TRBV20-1	TGCAGTGCTCGGTTACTCAGGGTTGGGGAGTACCAAGAGACCCAGTACTTC	CSARLLRVGEYQETQYF
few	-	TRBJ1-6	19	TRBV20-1	TGCAGTGCTAGAGATCCCGAGACAGCAGACTCCTCCTATAATTCACCCCTCCACTTT	CSARDPETADSSYNSPLHF
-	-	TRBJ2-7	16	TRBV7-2	TGTGCCAGCAGCGCCCTGGGCCCCGGCCCTTCCTACGAGCAGTACTTC	CASSALGPGPSYEQYF
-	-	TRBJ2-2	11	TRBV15	TGTGCCACCGAAGCTGCCGGGGAGCTGTTTTTT	CATEAAGELFF
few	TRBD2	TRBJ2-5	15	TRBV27	TGTGCCAGCAGCGCGGGGGGGCGGTTGGGAGAGACCCAGTACTTC	CASSAGGRLGETQYF
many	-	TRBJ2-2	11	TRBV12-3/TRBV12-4	TGTGCCAGCAGTTTGGACGGGGAGCTGTTTTTT	CASSLDGELFF
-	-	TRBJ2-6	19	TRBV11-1	TGTGCCAGCAGCCGGACGGGTACAGCAATACCCTCTGGGGCCAACGTCCTGACTTTC	CASSRTGTAIPSGANVLTF
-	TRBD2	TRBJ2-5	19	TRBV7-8	TGTGCCAGCAGCTCCTACGAGGGACTAGCGGGGTCAGGCTGGGAGACCCAGTACTTC	CASSSYEGLAGSGWETQYF
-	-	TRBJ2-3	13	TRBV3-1	TGTGCCAGCAGCCTCCTCAGAGCAGATACGCAGTATTTT	CASSLLRADTQYF
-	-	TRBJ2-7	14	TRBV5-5	TGTGCCAGCAGCCCCTGGACAGATTCCTACGAGCAGTACTTC	CASSPWTDSYEQYF
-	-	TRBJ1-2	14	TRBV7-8	TGTGCCAGCAGCACCCGGGGGGCAGGTGATGGCTACACCTTC	CASSTRGAGDGYTF
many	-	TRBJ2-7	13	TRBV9	TGTGCCAGCAGCGTAGCTGGCAACTACGAGCAGTACTTC	CASSVAGNYEQYF
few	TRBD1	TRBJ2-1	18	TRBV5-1	TGCGCCAGCAGCTTGGGTGGACAGGGGCTCGCCTCCTACAATGAGCAGTTCTTC	CASSLGGQGLASYNEQFF
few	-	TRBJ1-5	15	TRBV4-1	TGCGCCAGCAGCCAAGGTCACAGGAGTAATCAGCCCCAGCATTTT	CASSQGHRSNQPQHF
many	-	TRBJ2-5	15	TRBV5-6	TGTGCCAGCAGCTTTCGGGACACCTACCAAGAGACCCAGTACTTC	CASSFRDTYQETQYF
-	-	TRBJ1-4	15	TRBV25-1	TGTGCCAGCAGTGTTAGGGCAGATTTTAATGAAAAACTGTTTTTT	CASSVRADFNEKLFF
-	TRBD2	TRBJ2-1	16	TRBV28	TGTGCCAGCAGCCGCCCTAGGGCGGGAGAGACCAATGAGCAGTTCTTC	CASSRPRAGETNEQFF
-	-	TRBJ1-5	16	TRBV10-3	TGTGCCATCAGTGAGACGACCTATAGGGGGGATCAGCCCCAGCATTTT	CAISETTYRGDQPQHF
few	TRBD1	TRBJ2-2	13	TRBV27	TGTGCCAGCAGGACAGGGTCCACCGGGGAGCTGTTTTTT	CASRTGSTGELFF
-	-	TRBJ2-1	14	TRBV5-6	TGTGCCAGCAGCATCGGTCAGGGTGGTGGTGAGCAGTTCTTC	CASSIGQGGGEQFF
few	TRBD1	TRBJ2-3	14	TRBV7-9	TGTGCCAGCAGCCGGGGGACAGGGAAGGATACGCAGTATTTT	CASSRGTGKDTQYF
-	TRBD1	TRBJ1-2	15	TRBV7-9	TGTGCCAGCAGCTTGCCCCGGGACAGGGGACATGGCTACACCTTC	CASSLPRDRGHGYTF
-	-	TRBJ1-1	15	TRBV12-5	TGTGCTAGTGGTTTGGTAGGCGGTCTGAACACTGAAGCTTTCTTT	CASGLVGGLNTEAFF
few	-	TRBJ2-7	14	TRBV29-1	TGCAGCGTTAGGGGGACCGAGAGCTCCTACGAGCAGTACTTC	CSVRGTESSYEQYF
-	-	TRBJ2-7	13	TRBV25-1	TGTGCCAGCAGTGAATCTCACAACTACGAGCAGTACTTC	CASSESHNYEQYF
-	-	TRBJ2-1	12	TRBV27	TGTGCCGCGGCGGGATCCTACAATGAGCAGTTCTTC	CAAAGSYNEQFF
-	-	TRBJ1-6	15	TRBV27	TGTGCCAGCAGTTTATCGATCAGTTTCAATTCACCCCTCCACTTT	CASSLSISFNSPLHF
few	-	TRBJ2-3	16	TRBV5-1	TGCGCCAGCAGCTTGGTGTCAGAGGGGCCCTCGTTTGCGCAGTATTTT	CASSLVSEGPSFAQYF
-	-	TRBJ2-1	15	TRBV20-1	TGCAGTGCCCGGAATCTGGCCAGCTCCTACAATGAGCAGTTCTTC	CSARNLASSYNEQFF
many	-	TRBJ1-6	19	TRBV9	TGTGCCAGCAGCGTAAGGATGGAGGGAAGCAGCGATAATAATTCACCCCTCCACTTT	CASSVRMEGSSDNNSPLHF
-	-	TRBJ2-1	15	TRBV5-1	TGCGCCAGCACCGCCGGGACAACCTCCTACAATGAGCAGTTCTTC	CASTAGTTSYNEQFF
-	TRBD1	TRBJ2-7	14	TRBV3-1	TGTGCCAGCAGCTTCATGACAGGGAATGGCGAGCAGTACTTC	CASSFMTGNGEQYF
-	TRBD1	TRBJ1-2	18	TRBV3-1	TGTGCCAGCAGCCAAGAGGGCGACGAGACGGGACAGAACTATGGCTACACCTTC	CASSQEGDETGQNYGYTF